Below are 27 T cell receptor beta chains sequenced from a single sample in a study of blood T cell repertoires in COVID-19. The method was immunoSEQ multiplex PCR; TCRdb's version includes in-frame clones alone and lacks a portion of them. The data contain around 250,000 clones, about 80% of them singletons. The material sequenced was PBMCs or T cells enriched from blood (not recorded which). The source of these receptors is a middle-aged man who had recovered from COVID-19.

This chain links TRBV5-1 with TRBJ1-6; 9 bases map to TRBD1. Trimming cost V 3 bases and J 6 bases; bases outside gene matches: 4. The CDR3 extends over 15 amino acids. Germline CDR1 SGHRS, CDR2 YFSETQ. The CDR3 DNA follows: TGCGCCAGCAGCTACATGACAGGGGGTAATTCACCCCTCCACTTT. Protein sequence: CASSYMTGGNSPLHF.

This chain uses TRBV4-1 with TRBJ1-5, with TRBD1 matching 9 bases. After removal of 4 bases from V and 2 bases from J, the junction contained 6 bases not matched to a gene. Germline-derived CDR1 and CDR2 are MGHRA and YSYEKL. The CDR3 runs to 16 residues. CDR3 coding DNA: TGCGCCAGCAGCCCGACCCGGGACAGGGGCAATCAGCCCCAGCATTTT. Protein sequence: CASSPTRDRGNQPQHF.

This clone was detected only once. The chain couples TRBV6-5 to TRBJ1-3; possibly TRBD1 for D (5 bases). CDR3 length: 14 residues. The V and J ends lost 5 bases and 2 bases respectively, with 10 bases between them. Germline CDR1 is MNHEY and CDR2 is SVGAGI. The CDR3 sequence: CASSPRRAGNTIYF. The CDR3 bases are TGTGCCAGCAGTCCCCGCAGGGCTGGAAACACCATATATTTT.

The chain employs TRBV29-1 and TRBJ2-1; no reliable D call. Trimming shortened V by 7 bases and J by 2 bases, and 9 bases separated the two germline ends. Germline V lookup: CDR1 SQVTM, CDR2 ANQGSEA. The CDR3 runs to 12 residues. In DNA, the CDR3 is TGCAGCGGATCATGGCCCTACAATGAGCAGTTCTTC. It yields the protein CSGSWPYNEQFF.

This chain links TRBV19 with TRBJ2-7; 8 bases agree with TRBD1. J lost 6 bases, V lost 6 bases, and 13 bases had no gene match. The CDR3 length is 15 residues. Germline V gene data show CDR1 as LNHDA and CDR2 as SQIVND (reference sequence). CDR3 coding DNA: TGTGCCAGTAGACCCGGACAGGGCCGATCACTCGAGCAGTACTTC. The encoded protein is CASRPGQGRSLEQYF.

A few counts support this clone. The CDR3 DNA is TGTGCCAGCAGCTTTTCAGCTAGCAACAATGAGCAGTTCTTC. Encoded protein: CASSFSASNNEQFF. The chain employs TRBV7-3 and TRBJ2-1, with D tentatively TRBD2 (5 bases). Trimming removed 3 bases at V and 5 bases at J, with 11 bases between. The germline V gene has CDR1 SGHTA and CDR2 FQGTGA. This CDR3 region has 14 residues.

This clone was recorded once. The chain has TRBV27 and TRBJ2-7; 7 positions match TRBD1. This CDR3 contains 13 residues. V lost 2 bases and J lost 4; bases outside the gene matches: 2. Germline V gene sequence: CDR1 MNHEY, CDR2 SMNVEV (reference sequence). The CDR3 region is CASSLQGVYEQYF. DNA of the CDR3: TGTGCCAGCAGTTTACAGGGGGTTTACGAGCAGTACTTC.

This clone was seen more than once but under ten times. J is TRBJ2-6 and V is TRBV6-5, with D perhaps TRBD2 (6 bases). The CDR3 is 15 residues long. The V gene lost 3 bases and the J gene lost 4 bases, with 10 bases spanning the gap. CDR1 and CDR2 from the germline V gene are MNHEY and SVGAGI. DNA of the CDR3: TGTGCCAGCAGTTATAAGGGAGGCGGGGCCAACGTCCTGACTTTC. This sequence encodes CASSYKGGGANVLTF.

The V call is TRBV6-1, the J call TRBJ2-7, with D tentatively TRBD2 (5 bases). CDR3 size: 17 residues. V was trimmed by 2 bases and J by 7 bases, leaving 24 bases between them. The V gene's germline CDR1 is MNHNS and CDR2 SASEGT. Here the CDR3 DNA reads TGTGCCAGCAGTGAACTTGTTCGGCCCCAACTCCGCGGGGAGCAGTACTTC. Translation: CASSELVRPQLRGEQYF.

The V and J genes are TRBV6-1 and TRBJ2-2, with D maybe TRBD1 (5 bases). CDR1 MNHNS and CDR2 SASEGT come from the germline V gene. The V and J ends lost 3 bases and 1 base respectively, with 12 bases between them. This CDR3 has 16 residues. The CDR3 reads CASSDRAGWNTGELFF. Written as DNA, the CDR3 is TGTGCCAGCAGTGACCGCGCAGGGTGGAACACCGGGGAGCTGTTTTTT.

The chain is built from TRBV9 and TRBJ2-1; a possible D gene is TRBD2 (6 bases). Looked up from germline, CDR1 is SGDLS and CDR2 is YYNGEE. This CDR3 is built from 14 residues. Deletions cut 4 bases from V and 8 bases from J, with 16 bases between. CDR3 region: CASSKSEWGDEQFF. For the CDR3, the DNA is TGTGCCAGCAGCAAAAGCGAGTGGGGGGATGAGCAGTTCTTC.

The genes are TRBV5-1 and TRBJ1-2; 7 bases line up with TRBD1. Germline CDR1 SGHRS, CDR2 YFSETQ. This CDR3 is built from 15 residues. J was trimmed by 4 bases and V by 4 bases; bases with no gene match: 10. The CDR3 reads CASSAMTGISYGYTF. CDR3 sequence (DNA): TGCGCCAGCAGCGCGATGACAGGGATCAGCTATGGCTACACCTTC.

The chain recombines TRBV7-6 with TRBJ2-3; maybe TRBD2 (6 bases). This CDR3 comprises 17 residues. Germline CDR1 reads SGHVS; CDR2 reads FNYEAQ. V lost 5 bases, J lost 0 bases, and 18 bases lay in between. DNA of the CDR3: TGTGCCAGCAGCCACAGACGGGACTTAGGAAGCACAGATACGCAGTATTTT. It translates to CASSHRRDLGSTDTQYF.

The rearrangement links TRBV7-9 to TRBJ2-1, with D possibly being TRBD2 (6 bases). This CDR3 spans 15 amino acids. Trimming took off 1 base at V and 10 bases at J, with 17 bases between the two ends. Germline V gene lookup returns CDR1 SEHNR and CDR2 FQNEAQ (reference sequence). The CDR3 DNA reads TGTGCCAGCAGCTTAGAACGGGAGTGGCTCAGGGAGCAGTTCTTC. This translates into CASSLEREWLREQFF.

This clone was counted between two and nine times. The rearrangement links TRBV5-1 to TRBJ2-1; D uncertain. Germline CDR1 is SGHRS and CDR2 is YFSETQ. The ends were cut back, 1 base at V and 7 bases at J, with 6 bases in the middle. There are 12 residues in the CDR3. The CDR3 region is CASSLSGNEQFF. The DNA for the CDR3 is TGCGCCAGCAGCTTGTCAGGTAATGAGCAGTTCTTC.

In DNA form, the CDR3 reads TGTGCCAGCAGTTTTGACAGAACCTACTCCTACGAGCAGTACTTC. As protein: CASSFDRTYSYEQYF. This rearrangement joins TRBV11-2 to TRBJ2-7; maybe TRBD1 (5 bases). The V end was cut by 6 bases, the J end by 0 bases, with 15 bases between. Per germline, CDR1 SGHAT and CDR2 FQNNGV. This CDR3 has 15 residues.

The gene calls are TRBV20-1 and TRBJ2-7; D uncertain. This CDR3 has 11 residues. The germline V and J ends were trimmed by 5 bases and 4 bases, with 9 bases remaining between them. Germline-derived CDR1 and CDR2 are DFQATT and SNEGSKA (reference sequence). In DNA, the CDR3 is TGCAGTGCTGGCTCGCTGTACGAGCAGTACTTC. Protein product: CSAGSLYEQYF.

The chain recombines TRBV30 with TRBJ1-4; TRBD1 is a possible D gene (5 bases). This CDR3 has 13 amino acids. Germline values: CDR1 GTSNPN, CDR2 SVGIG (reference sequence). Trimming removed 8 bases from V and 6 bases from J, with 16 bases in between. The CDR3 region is CARRGDRDEKLFF. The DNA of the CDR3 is TGTGCCCGTCGCGGGGACCGCGATGAAAAACTGTTTTTT.

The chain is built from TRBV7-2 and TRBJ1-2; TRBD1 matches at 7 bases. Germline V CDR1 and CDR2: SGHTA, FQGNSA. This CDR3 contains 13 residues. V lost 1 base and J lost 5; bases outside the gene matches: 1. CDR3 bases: TGTGCCAGCAGCTTAGTCAGGGGGTATGGCTACACCTTC. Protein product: CASSLVRGYGYTF.

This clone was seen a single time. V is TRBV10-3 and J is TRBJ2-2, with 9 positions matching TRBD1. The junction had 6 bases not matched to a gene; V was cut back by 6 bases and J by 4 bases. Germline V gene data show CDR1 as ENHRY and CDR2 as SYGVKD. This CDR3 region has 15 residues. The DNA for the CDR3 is TGTGCCATCAGCGCCGGACAGGGGCTCACCGGGGAGCTGTTTTTT. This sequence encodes CAISAGQGLTGELFF.

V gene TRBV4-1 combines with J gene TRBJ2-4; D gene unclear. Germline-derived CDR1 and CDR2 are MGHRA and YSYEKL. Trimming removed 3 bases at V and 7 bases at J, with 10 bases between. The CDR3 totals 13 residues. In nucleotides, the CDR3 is TGCGCCAGCAGCCATGACGGAGCTAACATTCAGTACTTC. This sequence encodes CASSHDGANIQYF.

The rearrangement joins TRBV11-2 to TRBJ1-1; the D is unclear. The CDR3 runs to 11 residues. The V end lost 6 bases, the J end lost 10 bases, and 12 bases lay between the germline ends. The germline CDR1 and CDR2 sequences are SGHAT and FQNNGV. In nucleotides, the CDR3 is TGTGCCAGCAGTCCCGGTGAGGGAGCTTTCTTT. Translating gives CASSPGEGAFF.

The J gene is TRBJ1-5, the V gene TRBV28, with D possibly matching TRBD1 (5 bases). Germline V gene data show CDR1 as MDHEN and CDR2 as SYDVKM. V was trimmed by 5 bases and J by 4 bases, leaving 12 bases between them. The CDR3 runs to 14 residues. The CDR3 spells CASSTPGGNQPQHF. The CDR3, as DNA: TGTGCCAGCAGTACCCCCGGGGGAAATCAGCCCCAGCATTTT.

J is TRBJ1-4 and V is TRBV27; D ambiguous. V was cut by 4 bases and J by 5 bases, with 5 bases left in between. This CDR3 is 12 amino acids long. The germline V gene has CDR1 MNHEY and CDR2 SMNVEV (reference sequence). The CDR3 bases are TGTGCCAGCAGTTCGCGAAATGAAAAACTGTTTTTT. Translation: CASSSRNEKLFF.

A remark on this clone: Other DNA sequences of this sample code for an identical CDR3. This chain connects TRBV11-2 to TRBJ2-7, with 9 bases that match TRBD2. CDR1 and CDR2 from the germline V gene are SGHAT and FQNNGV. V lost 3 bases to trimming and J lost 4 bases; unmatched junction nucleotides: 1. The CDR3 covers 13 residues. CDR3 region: CASSLGLAYEQYF. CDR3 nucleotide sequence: TGTGCCAGCAGCTTGGGACTAGCTTACGAGCAGTACTTC.

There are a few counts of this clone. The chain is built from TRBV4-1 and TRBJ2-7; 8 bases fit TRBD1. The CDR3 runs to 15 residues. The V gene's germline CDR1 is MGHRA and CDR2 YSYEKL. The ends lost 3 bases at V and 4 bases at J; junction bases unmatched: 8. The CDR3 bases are TGCGCCAGCAGCCATACTTTTGGACAGGGTTACGAGCAGTACTTC. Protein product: CASSHTFGQGYEQYF.

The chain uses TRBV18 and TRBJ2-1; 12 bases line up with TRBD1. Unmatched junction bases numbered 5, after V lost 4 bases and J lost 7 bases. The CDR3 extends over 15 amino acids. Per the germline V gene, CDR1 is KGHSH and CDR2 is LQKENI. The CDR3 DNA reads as TGTGCCAGCTCACTCGGGACAGGGGGCTGGAATGAGCAGTTCTTC. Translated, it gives CASSLGTGGWNEQFF. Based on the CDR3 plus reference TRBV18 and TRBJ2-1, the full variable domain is NAGVMQNPRHLVRRRGQEARLRCSPMKGHSHVYWYRQLPEEGLKFMVYLQKENIIDESGMPKERFSAEFPKEGPSILRIQQVVRGDSAAYFCASSLGTGGWNEQFFGPGTRLTVL.